This entry is about one T cell receptor beta chain. Its antigen is unidentified. From germline, CDR1 is SEHNR and CDR2 FQNEAQ (reference sequence). This CDR3 region has 14 residues. Deletions cut 0 bases from V and 3 bases from J, with 8 bases between. These data come from a study of shared clonotypes between healthy human individuals. Study findings and constraints: What limited the represented genetic and exposure-history diversity was the small number of donors. Blood was the sole source, and tissue repertoires probably differ.

Donors were healthy HIV-negative adults without recently reported acute infections or vaccinations. Execution of the assay was at deep level. Data came from immunoSEQ multiplex PCR; TCRdb stores just in-frame clones and leaves some out. The table includes more than 450,000 clones, around 74% detected once. This TCR was sampled from a middle-aged woman in good health. Some clones in this sample may be carry-over from other donors' samples. Sequencing used PBMCs. J is TRBJ1-1 and V is TRBV7-9; no definite D call. The CDR3 is CASSLASGDTEAFF. In DNA, the CDR3 is TGTGCCAGCAGCTTAGCTTCCGGGGACACTGAAGCTTTCTTT.